Sequencing of this TCR beta chain was carried out in a study of identical twins. V lost 6 bases to trimming and J lost 5 bases, with 27 bases between them. CDR1 is SGHAT and CDR2 is FQDESV in the germline V gene (reference sequence). This CDR3 comprises 18 residues. TCRdb analysed the 5' RACE reads with MiXCR anew, one entry per CDR3 protein. Of about 570,000 distinct CDR3 sequences listed, just under 10% are singletons. With respect to this clonotype: The target antigen is unknown.

Study results and caveats: Insertion counts were lower in abundant cord blood beta clonotypes, a trend that memory repertoires did not show.

The data also belong to a second study, concerning yellow fever vaccine responses in identical twins. From that study: The T cell response to vaccination in identical twins was reportedly partly convergent and partly personalized.

Sequencing was done on a sample of PBMCs. The source of this sequence is a woman aged 18-30 years in good health. The V call is TRBV11-1, the J call TRBJ2-3, with a weak D call TRBD2 (6 bases). For the CDR3, the DNA is TGTGCCAGCAGTGGGCCCGAAGATACGGGAGCATTCAGAGATACGCAGTATTTT. Translating gives CASSGPEDTGAFRDTQYF.